This T cell receptor beta chain is drawn from a study of CD8+ T cells in alopecia areata. Study-level findings and limits: Scalp sample sequencing also detects resident alphabeta T cells of normal skin. In lesional scalp, particularly from alopecia totalis/universalis, clonality was higher than in normal scalp.

The sequencing template was cDNA reverse transcribed from extracted RNA. The repertoire was sequenced with immunoSEQ multiplex PCR; TCRdb's copy has only in-frame clones and lacks some. Of approximately 31,000 clones in the sample, 60% to 85% were seen once. This clone was counted ten times or more. No antigen is known for it. Individuals with alopecia areata gave both lesional scalp punch biopsies and peripheral blood for collection. This CDR3 region has 13 residues. Germline V CDR1 and CDR2: MRHNA, SNTAGT. The V and J ends lost 4 bases and 2 bases respectively, with 7 bases between them. This clonotype was obtained from a human donor with alopecia areata. Input material: NKG2D-low CD8+ T cells sorted from blood. J is TRBJ2-3 and V is TRBV6-4; tentatively, D is TRBD2 (5 bases). CDR3 coding DNA: TGTGCCAGCAGTGCGGGAAACACAGATACGCAGTATTTT. This sequence encodes CASSAGNTDTQYF.